Listed below are T cell receptor beta chains from one sample, sequenced in a study of T cell responses to AZD1222 COVID-19 vaccine. The table came from immunoSEQ multiplex PCR; TCRdb's copy has only in-frame clones and leaves some out. In the table there are about 150,000 clones, 92% of which are singletons. The sequencing used peripheral blood, collected on day 0 of AZD1222 vaccination. These receptors were collected from an adult in good health. The CDR3 runs from the conserved cysteine through the conserved F or W. A D gene is named only where the DNA matches it firmly. Clone size, where shown, is once, few, many, or a class for clones that have expanded.

CDR3aa	CDR3nt	v_gene	d_gene	j_gene	abundance
CASSFRFRPYGYTF	TGTGCCAGCAGCTTCCGTTTTAGGCCTTATGGCTACACCTTC	TRBV5-4	-	TRBJ1-2	-
CASSFRAEAFF	TGTGCCAGCAGCTTCAGGGCTGAAGCTTTCTTT	TRBV7-2	-	TRBJ1-1	-
CSVEAMGRGYGYTF	TGCAGCGTTGAAGCAATGGGGCGAGGCTATGGCTACACCTTC	TRBV29-1	-	TRBJ1-2	-
CASSSLSYEQYF	TGTGCCAGCAGTTCCTTATCCTACGAGCAGTACTTC	TRBV27	-	TRBJ2-7	-
CASSSIGQLTDTQYF	TGTGCCAGCAGCTCGATAGGACAGCTCACAGATACGCAGTATTTT	TRBV7-9	-	TRBJ2-3	-
CASTPRRALDYGYTF	TGTGCCAGTACCCCCCGGCGGGCTTTAGACTATGGCTACACCTTC	TRBV19	-	TRBJ1-2	-
CASSMGVHEQFF	TGTGCCAGCTCCATGGGAGTCCATGAGCAGTTCTTC	TRBV12-3/TRBV12-4	-	TRBJ2-1	once
CASSPTGGAGYTF	TGTGCCAGCAGCCCGACAGGGGGGGCAGGCTACACCTTC	TRBV3-1/TRBV3-2	TRBD1	TRBJ1-2	-
CASSISLGTIHQPQHF	TGTGCCAGTAGTATTAGTTTGGGGACAATTCATCAGCCCCAGCATTTT	TRBV19	-	TRBJ1-5	-
CAWTSGASSGGNTGELFF	TGTGCCTGGACGAGCGGGGCGTCTAGCGGGGGTAACACCGGGGAGCTGTTTTTT	TRBV30	TRBD2	TRBJ2-2	-
CASSSGTSGRGDEQYF	TGTGCCAGCAGTTCCGGGACTAGCGGGAGAGGAGACGAGCAGTACTTC	TRBV6-6	TRBD2	TRBJ2-7	-
CASSQDDRVDIQYF	TGCGCCAGCAGCCAAGATGACAGGGTGGACATTCAGTACTTC	TRBV4-3	TRBD1	TRBJ2-4	once
CASSYESHSNQPQHF	TGTGCCAGCAGTTACGAGTCTCATAGCAATCAGCCCCAGCATTTT	TRBV6-2/TRBV6-3	-	TRBJ1-5	once
CASSFGPGGYGYTF	-	TRBV27	-	TRBJ1-2	-
CASSRGRMYGYTF	TGTGCCAGCAGCCGAGGCAGAATGTATGGCTACACCTTC	TRBV7-8	-	TRBJ1-2	-
CASSLLRGSGNTIYF	TGTGCCAGCAGCTTACTCCGGGGCTCTGGAAACACCATATATTTT	TRBV7-9	-	TRBJ1-3	-
CASSYGGDRGRYEQYF	TGTGCCAGCAGTTATGGTGGGGACAGGGGGAGGTACGAGCAGTACTTC	TRBV6-5	TRBD1	TRBJ2-7	-
CAWTGWGSTSKNTGELFF	TGTGCCTGGACGGGGTGGGGCTCGACTAGCAAGAACACCGGGGAGCTGTTTTTT	TRBV30	TRBD2	TRBJ2-2	-
CASSPPGLGGYGYTF	TGTGCCAGCAGCCCCCCGGGACTTGGGGGTTATGGCTACACCTTC	TRBV7-8	-	TRBJ1-2	-
CASREDSGTLHSNQPQHF	TGTGCCAGCAGGGAGGACAGCGGGACATTACATAGCAATCAGCCCCAGCATTTT	TRBV2	-	TRBJ1-5	-